The sequence of this T cell receptor (beta chain) was determined in a study of PD-L1 blockade in urothelial cancer. Study in general: Blood gave a median around 150,000 T cells.

In each PCR, synthetic TCR analog templates were spiked in. The protocol was immunoSEQ multiplex PCR, while the TCRdb copy is restricted to in-frame clones and leaves out a portion. The sample includes about 88,000 clones, approximately 91% of them seen just once. Anywhere from 1 to 8 samples came from each patient, spanning pretreatment and on-treatment. Germline assignment: CDR1 MDHEN and CDR2 SYDVKM. V lost 8 bases to trimming and J lost 8 bases; unmatched junction nucleotides: 9. The CDR3 length is 13 residues. The sequence derives from a man aged 55 to 70 with urothelial cancer. This specimen consisted of PBMCs, obtained around atezolizumab (anti-PD-L1) treatment. The rearrangement uses TRBV28 and TRBJ1-2; 9 bases line up with TRBD1. CDR3 sequence (DNA): TGTGCCAGCCGAGGGACAGGGTCGAGAGGCTACACCTTC. Translating it yields CASRGTGSRGYTF.